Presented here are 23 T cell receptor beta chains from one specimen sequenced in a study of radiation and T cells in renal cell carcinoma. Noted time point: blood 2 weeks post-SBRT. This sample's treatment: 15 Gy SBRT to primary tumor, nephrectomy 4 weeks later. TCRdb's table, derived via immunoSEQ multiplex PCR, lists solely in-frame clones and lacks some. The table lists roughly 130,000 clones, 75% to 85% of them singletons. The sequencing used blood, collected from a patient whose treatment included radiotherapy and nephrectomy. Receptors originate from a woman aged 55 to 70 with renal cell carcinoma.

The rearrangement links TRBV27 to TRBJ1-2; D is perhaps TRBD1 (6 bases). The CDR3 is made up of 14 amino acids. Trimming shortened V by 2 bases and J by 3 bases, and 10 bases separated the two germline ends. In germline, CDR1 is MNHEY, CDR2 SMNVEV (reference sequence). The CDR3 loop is CASSLTGQDYGYTF. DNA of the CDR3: TGTGCCAGCAGTTTAACAGGGCAGGACTATGGCTACACCTTC.

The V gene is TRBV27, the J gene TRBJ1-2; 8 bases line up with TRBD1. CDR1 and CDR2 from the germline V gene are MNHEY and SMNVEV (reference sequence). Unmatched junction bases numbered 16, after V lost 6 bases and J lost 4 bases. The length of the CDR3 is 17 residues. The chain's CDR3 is CASSTTGVKGRTYGYTF. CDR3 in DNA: TGTGCCAGCAGCACGACAGGGGTGAAGGGACGGACCTATGGCTACACCTTC.

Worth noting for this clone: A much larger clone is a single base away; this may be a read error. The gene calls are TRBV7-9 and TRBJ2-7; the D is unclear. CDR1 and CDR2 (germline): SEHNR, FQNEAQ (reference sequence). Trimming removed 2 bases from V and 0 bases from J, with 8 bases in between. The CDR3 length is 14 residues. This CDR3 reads CASSLTSPSYEQYF. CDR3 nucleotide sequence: TGTGCCAGCAGCTTAACATCCCCCTCCTACGAGCAGTACTTC.

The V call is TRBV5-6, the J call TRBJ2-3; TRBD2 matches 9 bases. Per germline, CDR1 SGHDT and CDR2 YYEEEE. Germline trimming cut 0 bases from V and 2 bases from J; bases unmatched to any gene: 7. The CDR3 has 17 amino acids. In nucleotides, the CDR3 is TGTGCCAGCAGCTTGGTTCTAGCGGGACCCATCACAGATACGCAGTATTTT. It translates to CASSLVLAGPITDTQYF.

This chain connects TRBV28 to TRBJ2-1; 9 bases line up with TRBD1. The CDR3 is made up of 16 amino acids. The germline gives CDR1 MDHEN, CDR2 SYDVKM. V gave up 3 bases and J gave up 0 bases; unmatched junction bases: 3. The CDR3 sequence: CASSLTGQGSYNEQFF. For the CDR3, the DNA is TGTGCCAGCAGTTTGACGGGACAGGGCTCCTACAATGAGCAGTTCTTC.

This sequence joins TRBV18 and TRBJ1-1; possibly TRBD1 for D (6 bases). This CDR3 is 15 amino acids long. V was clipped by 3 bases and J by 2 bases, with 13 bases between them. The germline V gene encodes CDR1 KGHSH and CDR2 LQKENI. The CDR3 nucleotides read TGTGCCAGCTCACCTAGGACAGAGAGAAACACTGAAGCTTTCTTT. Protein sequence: CASSPRTERNTEAFF.

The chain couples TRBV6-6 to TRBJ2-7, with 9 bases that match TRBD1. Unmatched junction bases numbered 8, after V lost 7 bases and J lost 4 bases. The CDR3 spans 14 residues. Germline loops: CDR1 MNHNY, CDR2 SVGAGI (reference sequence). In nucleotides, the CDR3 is TGTGCCAGCACCCCTCCGGGACAGGGATACGAGCAGTACTTC. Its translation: CASTPPGQGYEQYF.

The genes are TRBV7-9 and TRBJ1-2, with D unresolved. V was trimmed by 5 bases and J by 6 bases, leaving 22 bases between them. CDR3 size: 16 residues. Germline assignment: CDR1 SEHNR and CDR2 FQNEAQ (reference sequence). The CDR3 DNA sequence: TGTGCCAGCAGCCTACCCCCCTTGGGCAGATCGGATGGCTACACCTTC. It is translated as CASSLPPLGRSDGYTF.

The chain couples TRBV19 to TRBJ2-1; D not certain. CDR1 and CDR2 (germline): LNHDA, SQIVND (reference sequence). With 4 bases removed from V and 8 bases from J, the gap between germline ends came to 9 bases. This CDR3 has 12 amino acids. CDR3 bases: TGTGCCAGTAGTAGCGTAAGTTATGAGCAGTTCTTC. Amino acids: CASSSVSYEQFF.

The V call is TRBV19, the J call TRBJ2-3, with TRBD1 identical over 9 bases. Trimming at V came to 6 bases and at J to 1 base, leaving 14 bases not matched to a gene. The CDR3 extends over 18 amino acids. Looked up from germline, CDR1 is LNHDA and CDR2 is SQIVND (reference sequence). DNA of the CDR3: TGTGCCAGTAGCCAACCCCGGGGGACAGGGATCCGCACAGATACGCAGTATTTT. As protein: CASSQPRGTGIRTDTQYF.

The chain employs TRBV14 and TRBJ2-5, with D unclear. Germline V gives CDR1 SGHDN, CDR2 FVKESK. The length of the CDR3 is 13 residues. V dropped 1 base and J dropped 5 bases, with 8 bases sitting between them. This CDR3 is CASSQGSRETQYF. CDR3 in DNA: TGTGCCAGCAGCCAAGGGTCGAGGGAGACCCAGTACTTC.

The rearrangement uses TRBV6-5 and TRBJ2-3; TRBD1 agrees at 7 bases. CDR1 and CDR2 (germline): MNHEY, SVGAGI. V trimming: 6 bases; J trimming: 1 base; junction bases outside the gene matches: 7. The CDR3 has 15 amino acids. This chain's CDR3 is CASRSGQFGTDTQYF. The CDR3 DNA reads TGTGCCAGCAGATCGGGACAGTTTGGCACAGATACGCAGTATTTT.

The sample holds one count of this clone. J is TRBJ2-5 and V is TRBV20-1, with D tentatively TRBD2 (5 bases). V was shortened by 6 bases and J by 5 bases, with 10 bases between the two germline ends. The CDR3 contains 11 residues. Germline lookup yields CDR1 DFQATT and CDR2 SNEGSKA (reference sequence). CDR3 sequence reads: CSARAQETQYF. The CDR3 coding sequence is TGCAGTGCGAGGGCCCAGGAGACCCAGTACTTC.

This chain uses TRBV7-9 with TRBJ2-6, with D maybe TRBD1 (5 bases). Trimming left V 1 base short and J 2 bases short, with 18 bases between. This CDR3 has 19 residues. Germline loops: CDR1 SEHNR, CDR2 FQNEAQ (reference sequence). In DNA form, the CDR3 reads TGTGCCAGCAGCTTAGGGTGGGGCAGGGTCCGCGCTGGGGCCAACGTCCTGACTTTC. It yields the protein CASSLGWGRVRAGANVLTF.

This CDR3 reads CASSPSGLAGVNEQFF. The CDR3 bases are TGTGCCAGCTCACCGTCCGGGCTAGCGGGAGTGAATGAGCAGTTCTTC. The rearrangement joins TRBV18 to TRBJ2-1, with 10 bases that match TRBD2. The germline V gene has CDR1 KGHSH and CDR2 LQKENI. This CDR3 has 16 amino acids. The V and J ends lost 3 bases and 7 bases, in that order; junction bases with no gene match: 9.

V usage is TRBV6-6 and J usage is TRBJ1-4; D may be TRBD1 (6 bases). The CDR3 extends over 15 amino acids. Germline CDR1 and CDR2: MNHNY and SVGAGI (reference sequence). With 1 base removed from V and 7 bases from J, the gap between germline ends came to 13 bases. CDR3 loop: CASSYYRDATEKLFF. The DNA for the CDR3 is TGTGCCAGCAGTTACTACAGGGATGCGACTGAAAAACTGTTTTTT.

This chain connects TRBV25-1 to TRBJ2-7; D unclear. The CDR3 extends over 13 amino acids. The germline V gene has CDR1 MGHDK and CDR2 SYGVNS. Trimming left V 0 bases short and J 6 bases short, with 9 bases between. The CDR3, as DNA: TGTGCCAGCAGTGAATATAATTGGGGCGAGCAGTACTTC. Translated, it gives CASSEYNWGEQYF.

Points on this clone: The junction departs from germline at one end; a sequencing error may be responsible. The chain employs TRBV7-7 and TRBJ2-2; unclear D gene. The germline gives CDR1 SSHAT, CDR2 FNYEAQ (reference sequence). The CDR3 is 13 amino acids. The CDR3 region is CASSLDSTGELFF. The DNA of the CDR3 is TGTGCTAGCAGCCTCGATTCCACCGGGGAGCTGTTTTTT.

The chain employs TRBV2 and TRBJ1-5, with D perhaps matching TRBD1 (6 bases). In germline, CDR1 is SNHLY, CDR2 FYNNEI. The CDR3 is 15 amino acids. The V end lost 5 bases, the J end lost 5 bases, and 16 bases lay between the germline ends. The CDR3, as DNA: TGTGCCAGCAGTCCCGGGACATTGTTGGATCAGCCCCAGCATTTT. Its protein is CASSPGTLLDQPQHF.

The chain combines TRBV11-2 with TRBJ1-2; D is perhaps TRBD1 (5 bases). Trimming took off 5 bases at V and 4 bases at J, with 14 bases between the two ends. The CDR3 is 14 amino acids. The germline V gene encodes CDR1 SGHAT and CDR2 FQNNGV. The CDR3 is CASSTLQALYGYTF. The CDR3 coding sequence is TGTGCCAGCAGCACCCTACAGGCGCTCTATGGCTACACCTTC.

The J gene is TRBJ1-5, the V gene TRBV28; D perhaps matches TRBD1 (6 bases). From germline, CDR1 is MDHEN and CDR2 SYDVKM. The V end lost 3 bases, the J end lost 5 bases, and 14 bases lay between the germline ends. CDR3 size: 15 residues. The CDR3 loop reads CASSLAGVRDQPQHF. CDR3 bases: TGTGCCAGCAGTTTGGCAGGGGTAAGGGATCAGCCCCAGCATTTT. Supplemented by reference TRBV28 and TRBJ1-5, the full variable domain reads DVKVTQSSRYLVKRTGEKVFLECVQDMDHENMFWYRQDPGLGLRLIYFSYDVKMKEKGDIPEGYSVSREKKERFSLILESASTNQTSMYLCASSLAGVRDQPQHFGDGTRLSIL.

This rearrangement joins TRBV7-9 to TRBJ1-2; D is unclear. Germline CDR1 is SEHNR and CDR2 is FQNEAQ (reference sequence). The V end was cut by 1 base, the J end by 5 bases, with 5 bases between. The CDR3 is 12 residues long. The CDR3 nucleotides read TGTGCCAGCAGCTTAGACGAATATGGCTACACCTTC. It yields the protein CASSLDEYGYTF.

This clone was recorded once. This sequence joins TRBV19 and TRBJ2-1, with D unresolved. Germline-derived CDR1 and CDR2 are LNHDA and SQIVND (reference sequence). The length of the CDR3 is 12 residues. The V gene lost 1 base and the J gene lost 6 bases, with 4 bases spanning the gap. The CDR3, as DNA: TGTGCCAGTAGTATAGGCCCCAATGAGCAGTTCTTC. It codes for CASSIGPNEQFF.